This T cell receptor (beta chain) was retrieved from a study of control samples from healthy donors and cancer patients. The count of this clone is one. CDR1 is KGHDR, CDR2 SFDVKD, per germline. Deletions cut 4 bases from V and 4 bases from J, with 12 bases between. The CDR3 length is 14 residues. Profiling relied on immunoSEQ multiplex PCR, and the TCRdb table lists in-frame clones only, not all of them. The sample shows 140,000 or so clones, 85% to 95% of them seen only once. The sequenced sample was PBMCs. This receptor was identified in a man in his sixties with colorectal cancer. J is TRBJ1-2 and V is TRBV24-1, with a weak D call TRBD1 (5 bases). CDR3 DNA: TGTGCCACCAGTGAACCCGGGACGGGCTATGGCTACACCTTC. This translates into CATSEPGTGYGYTF.